This T cell receptor (beta chain) was recorded in a study of T cells after yellow fever vaccination. For the study at large: The SMART-Seq v4 Ultra Low Input method served to prepare the low-cell-number fractions.

Deletions cut 4 bases from V and 4 bases from J, with 13 bases between. This CDR3 spans 14 amino acids. Germline CDR1 is MDHEN and CDR2 is SYDVKM. TCRdb processed the 5' RACE reads anew with MiXCR; each CDR3 protein has one entry. The data hold 100,000 to 150,000 distinct CDR3 sequences, with 13% to 15% observed a single time. The chain combines TRBV28 with TRBJ2-5; D is perhaps TRBD1 or TRBD2 (5 bases each). The specimen was CD8+ T cells sorted from PBMCs, collected 5 days after the yellow fever booster vaccination. This TCR came from a man between 18 and 29 years old who received the YFV17D yellow fever vaccine. The chain's CDR3 is CASSSPGPTETQYF. The CDR3 region has the DNA TGTGCCAGCAGTTCGCCGGGACCTACAGAGACCCAGTACTTC.